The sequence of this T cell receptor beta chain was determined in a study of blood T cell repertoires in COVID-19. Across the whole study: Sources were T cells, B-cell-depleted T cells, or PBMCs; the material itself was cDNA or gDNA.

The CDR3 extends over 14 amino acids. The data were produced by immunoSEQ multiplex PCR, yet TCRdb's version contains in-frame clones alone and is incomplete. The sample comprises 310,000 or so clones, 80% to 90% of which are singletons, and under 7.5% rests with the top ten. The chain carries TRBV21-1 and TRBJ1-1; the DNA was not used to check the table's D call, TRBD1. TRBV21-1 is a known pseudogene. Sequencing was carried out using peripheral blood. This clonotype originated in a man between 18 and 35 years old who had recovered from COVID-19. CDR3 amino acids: CASSKEGMNTEAFF. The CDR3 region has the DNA TGTGCCAGCAGCAAAGAGGGGATGAACACTGAAGCTTTCTTT.